This TCR beta chain was captured in a study of blood T cell repertoires in COVID-19. V shed 2 bases and J shed 6 bases, with 16 bases lying between them. This CDR3 region has 16 residues. Germline CDR1 is SNHLY and CDR2 is FYNNEI. The data were produced by immunoSEQ multiplex PCR, yet TCRdb's version contains in-frame clones alone and is incomplete. Of about 190,000 clones listed, roughly nine tenths are singletons. The chain employs TRBV2 and TRBJ2-2, with a weak D call TRBD1 (5 bases). The sample comprised peripheral blood. The sequence was collected from a man in his 70s with active or convalescent COVID-19. The CDR3 here is CASSERAGIVPGELFF. The CDR3 DNA sequence: TGTGCCAGCAGTGAAAGGGCAGGGATCGTCCCCGGGGAGCTGTTTTTT.